This TCR beta chain was sequenced during a study of shared clonotypes between healthy human individuals (dated by TCRdb to the early 2020s). In terms of the full investigation: A couple of women and a few men aged 18 to 49 years were included in the cohort. To increase sequencing depth and limit assay-specific biases, different laboratories used diverse techniques to prepare libraries and sequence TCR repertoires. Between about 0.85 and 10 billion PBMCs per donor were obtained by leukapheresis. Blood TCR repertoires of five healthy adults were deeply sequenced to estimate repertoire size and the extent of clonotype sharing between individuals. Points the paper makes about the study in general: The small number of donors limited the genetic and exposure-history diversity represented. Sampling was restricted to blood, and TCR repertoires in tissue are likely to differ from TCR repertoires in blood. Pairwise subsampling indicated that sequencing depth was expected to affect the degree of clonotype sharing among donors.

Using the deep immunoSEQ assay, multiplex PCR amplified TCR CDR3 regions from genomic DNA. Extracted genomic DNA from each cell subset was distributed evenly across all wells of several immunoSEQ 96-well plates, and each plate was treated as a replicate. For unsorted PBMC, about 300 ng of genomic DNA, equivalent to about 30,000 T cell genomes, went into each replicate PCR. Genomic DNA from unsorted PBMC was sequenced over ten immunoSEQ deep assay plates. The purified libraries were quantified using a Qubit 3.0 fluorometer, sized with a Bioanalyzer 2100, and then quantified again using the KAPA Library Quantification kit. Every immunoSEQ 96-well plate was sequenced on a dedicated single-read 150-cycle Illumina NextSeq 550 flow cell. Turning to the authors' computational methods: Because the immunoSEQ output held only junctional sequences and lacked quality scores, the filtering could not match the filtering applied to full-length reads. To assign V/J genes and CDR3, sequences were annotated using PyIR, a Python wrapper for IgBLAST v1.9, with IMGT germline references. Reads were filtered out if the reads had weak V/J assignments (E-value above 1e-6), no CDR3, stop codons, out-of-frame junctions, or ambiguous translated residues. A V3J clonotype was defined by an identical inferred V gene, J gene, and CDR3 amino acid sequence. The percentage overlap between two repertoires was calculated by dividing the number of shared unique clonotypes by the size of the smaller repertoire. Repertoire richness was assessed with RTK rarefaction, the Chao1 estimator, and Recon v2.1 estimates of unobserved clonotypes. TCRdb provides this immuneACCESS table in a form limited to in-frame rearrangements. Some clones are lacking; in checked studies, under half of them reflect an unresolved V gene, and why the rest are absent is not known. Clone size and the V and J calls come from that table; the DNA yielded D and trimming. In all, the sample holds about 490,000 clones, and roughly 80% of those were seen once. The top ten constitute 12% of the sample.

As encoded in the germline V gene (reference sequence), CDR1 is MNHNY while CDR2 is SVGAGI. Reading from cysteine to phenylalanine, the CDR3 counts 12 amino acids. Only CDR3 DNA remains: 36 bases, in frame from the first base. Trimming accounts for 7 bases at V and 4 bases at J, while the number of junction bases matched to no gene is 3. On this clone itself: Its cognate antigen has yet to be identified. Within one base of it there is no much larger clone, and no base qualities were kept.

Healthy HIV-negative adults with no recently reported acute infections or vaccinations were included as donors. Every donor was a Caucasian adult residing in Nashville, Tennessee, USA. For unsorted samples, tens of millions of PBMCs were counted and genomic DNA was extracted with the QIAamp DNA Blood Mini kit. After blood collection by leukapheresis, PBMCs were isolated using Ficoll-Histopaque density gradient centrifugation and then cryopreserved in the vapor phase of liquid nitrogen. The material sequenced was PBMCs. The origin of this receptor is a woman aged 40 to 50 in good health. Some clones in this sample may be carry-over from other donors' samples. The chain links TRBV6-6 with TRBJ1-1, with TRBD1 identical over 7 junction bases. DNA sequence: TGTGCCAGCACCCAGGGGGTCACTGAAGCTTTCTTT. It is translated as CASTQGVTEAFF.